The sequence of this T cell receptor beta chain was determined in a study of T-cell reconstitution after alpha-beta-depleted transplantation in children. The ends lost 5 bases at V and 2 bases at J; junction bases unmatched: 6. This CDR3 has 15 residues. Germline V lookup: CDR1 SEHNR, CDR2 FQNEAQ (reference sequence). It was with unique molecular identifiers that the TCRbeta library was prepared. Using its own MiXCR run on the PCR reads, TCRdb lists one record per CDR3 protein. The table shows hundreds of thousands of distinct CDR3 sequences, with approximately 17% occurring only once. This clonotype was seen ten or more times.

The receptor's source is a human donor who donated a stem cell graft to a child with acute myeloid leukemia. The J gene is TRBJ2-1, the V gene TRBV7-9, with TRBD1 matching 7 bases. The specimen was PBMCs from the stem cell graft donor, collected from the stem cell graft. DNA of the CDR3: TGTGCCAGCAGCCAAACAGGGGTCCCCTACAATGAGCAGTTCTTC. It specifies CASSQTGVPYNEQFF.